The 16 T cell receptor beta chains in this list originate from one sample, sequenced in a study of T cell responses to AZD1222 COVID-19 vaccine. Produced via immunoSEQ multiplex PCR; TCRdb's table is partial and in-frame only. The sample holds approximately 110,000 clones, around 87% seen once. Sequencing was performed on peripheral blood, taken 28 days after the second AZD1222 dose. The receptors were sampled from an adult who received the AZD1222 COVID-19 vaccine.

The chain carries TRBV19 and TRBJ2-2; 7 bases line up with TRBD2. The germline CDR1 and CDR2 sequences are LNHDA and SQIVND (reference sequence). This CDR3 contains 15 residues. With 7 bases clipped from V and 3 bases from J, the junction kept 8 bases outside the gene matches. CDR3 in DNA: TGTGCCAGTACCCCCGGGGGGAGGGACACCGGGGAGCTGTTTTTT. Residues: CASTPGGRDTGELFF.

This chain links TRBV7-9 with TRBJ1-2; D perhaps matches TRBD1 (6 bases). V was trimmed by 5 bases and J by 6 bases, leaving 16 bases between them. Germline CDR1 and CDR2: SEHNR and FQNEAQ (reference sequence). The CDR3 runs 14 residues. CDR3 in DNA: TGTGCCAGCAGCCCCCAGGGACACCCCCATGGCTACACCTTC. Translated, it gives CASSPQGHPHGYTF.

This clone was observed a single time. The chain recombines TRBV19 with TRBJ2-1; TRBD1 agrees at 10 bases. CDR3 size: 18 residues. In germline, CDR1 is LNHDA, CDR2 SQIVND (reference sequence). The V and J ends lost 0 bases and 6 bases, in that order; junction bases with no gene match: 11. CDR3: CASSIDEAGTGALNEQFF. The CDR3 DNA reads as TGTGCCAGTAGTATAGATGAAGCCGGGACAGGGGCACTCAATGAGCAGTTCTTC.

This clone showed up just once. The chain has TRBV6-5 and TRBJ2-6; D ambiguous. Germline V gene sequence: CDR1 MNHEY, CDR2 SVGAGI. The V end was cut by 2 bases, the J end by 0 bases, with 8 bases between. CDR3 length: 16 amino acids. The CDR3 protein is CASSYALFSGANVLTF. The CDR3 DNA sequence: TGTGCCAGCAGTTACGCCCTCTTCTCTGGGGCCAACGTCCTGACTTTC.

CDR3 sequence (DNA): TGTGCCAGCAGCTTTAGACGGGGCGGGATCACCTACAATGAGCAGTTCTTC. Residues: CASSFRRGGITYNEQFF. The rearrangement links TRBV7-2 to TRBJ2-1; TRBD2 might be the D (6 bases). Germline V CDR1 and CDR2: SGHTA, FQGNSA. The CDR3 has 17 amino acids. Trimming stripped 3 bases from V and 2 bases from J, with 17 bases between. The full variable domain, completed using reference TRBV7-2 and TRBJ2-1, is GAGVSQSPSNKVTEKGKDVELRCDPISGHTALYWYRQSLGQGLEFLIYFQGNSAPDKSGLPSDRFSAERTGGSVSTLTIQRTQQEDSAVYLCASSFRRGGITYNEQFFGPGTRLTVL.

The CDR3: CASSLTQRQPQHF. The CDR3 bases are TGTGCCAGCAGTTTGACCCAACGACAGCCCCAGCATTTT. The chain is built from TRBV12-3 or TRBV12-4 and TRBJ1-5; D remains ambiguous. The CDR3 has 13 residues. V lost 3 bases and J lost 7, with 10 bases in between.

The gene calls are TRBV6-2 or TRBV6-3 and TRBJ1-1; D not resolved. This CDR3 contains 14 residues. The V gene lost 4 bases and the J gene lost 4 bases, with 13 bases spanning the gap. The germline V gene encodes CDR1 MNHEY and CDR2 SVGEGT. The chain's CDR3 is CASSWTYLGTEAFF. In DNA, the CDR3 is TGTGCCAGCAGTTGGACCTACCTGGGCACTGAAGCTTTCTTT.

The V gene is TRBV5-1, the J gene TRBJ2-2, with D maybe TRBD1 (6 bases). Germline assignment: CDR1 SGHRS and CDR2 YFSETQ. This CDR3 spans 14 amino acids. The germline V and J ends were trimmed by 4 bases and 7 bases, with 14 bases remaining between them. The CDR3 DNA reads as TGCGCCAGCAGCGCCATACAGGGTCGCGGGGAGCTGTTTTTT. Amino acids: CASSAIQGRGELFF.

V gene TRBV2 combines with J gene TRBJ2-7, with 13 bases that match TRBD2. The V and J ends lost 6 bases and 9 bases, in that order; junction bases with no gene match: 8. There are 14 residues in the CDR3. The germline V gene has CDR1 SNHLY and CDR2 FYNNEI. CDR3 nucleotides: TGTGCCAGCAGAGGGACTAGCGGGGTTCAAGGGCAGTACTTC. Protein: CASRGTSGVQGQYF.

This chain links TRBV7-6 with TRBJ2-1; a possible D gene is TRBD1 (5 bases). This CDR3 is built from 12 residues. Per the germline V gene, CDR1 is SGHVS and CDR2 is FNYEAQ. Deletions cut 4 bases from V and 8 bases from J, with 9 bases between. DNA for the CDR3: TGTGCCAGCAGCTCCAGGGCGGATGAGCAGTTCTTC. Translation: CASSSRADEQFF. Complete variable domain (other parts from reference TRBV7-6 and TRBJ2-1): GAGVSQSPRYKVTKRGQDVALRCDPISGHVSLYWYRQALGQGPEFLTYFNYEAQQDKSGLPNDRFSAERPEGSISTLTIQRTEQRDSAMYRCASSSRADEQFFGPGTRLTVL.

The V call is TRBV18, the J call TRBJ1-2; D is unresolved. With 0 bases removed from V and 3 bases from J, the gap between germline ends came to 8 bases. The CDR3 is 14 amino acids. The germline V gene has CDR1 KGHSH and CDR2 LQKENI. The CDR3 protein is CASSPPGFDYGYTF. CDR3 in DNA: TGTGCCAGCTCACCACCGGGCTTTGACTATGGCTACACCTTC.

The chain employs TRBV18 and TRBJ2-3; 7 nucleotides line up with TRBD2. With 3 bases clipped from V and 3 bases from J, the junction kept 15 bases outside the gene matches. The germline gives CDR1 KGHSH, CDR2 LQKENI. The length of the CDR3 is 18 residues. The CDR3 DNA follows: TGTGCCAGCTCACCGCGAATCGGCGGGAGCGTAGGGACAGATACGCAGTATTTT. Translating it yields CASSPRIGGSVGTDTQYF.

CDR3 loop: CASSQVQEVGELFF. The CDR3 DNA follows: TGTGCCAGCAGCCAAGTCCAGGAGGTCGGGGAGCTGTTTTTT. The chain recombines TRBV4-2 with TRBJ2-2; possible D gene TRBD2, 5 bases. Germline V gene data show CDR1 as LGHNA and CDR2 as YNFKEQ. This CDR3 region has 14 residues. With 1 base removed from V and 7 bases from J, the gap between germline ends came to 10 bases.

V is TRBV14 and J is TRBJ1-2; TRBD1 matches 7 bases. Trimming took 0 bases from V and 5 from J; bases not matched to a gene: 12. The germline V gene encodes CDR1 SGHDN and CDR2 FVKESK. The CDR3 runs 17 residues. CDR3 residues: CASSQDQSVGRGYGYTF. The DNA of the CDR3 is TGTGCCAGCAGCCAAGATCAGAGCGTTGGCAGGGGGTATGGCTACACCTTC. The whole variable domain, remainder taken from reference TRBV14 and TRBJ1-2, is EAGVTQFPSHSVIEKGQTVTLRCDPISGHDNLYWYRRVMGKEIKFLLHFVKESKQDESGMPNNRFLAERTGGTYSTLKVQPAELEDSGVYFCASSQDQSVGRGYGYTFGSGTRLTVV.

Concerning this clone itself: The junction departs from the called germline gene at one end, perhaps through a read error. This rearrangement joins TRBV5-5 to TRBJ2-1, with 10 bases identical to TRBD2. This CDR3 contains 16 residues. Germline V gives CDR1 SGHKS, CDR2 YYEKEE (reference sequence). CDR3 bases: TGTGCCAGCAGCCCTAGCGGGGGAAACTCCCACAATGAGCAGTTCTTC. It translates to CASSPSGGNSHNEQFF.

This sequence joins TRBV3-1 (or the pseudogene TRBV3-2) and TRBJ1-5; D remains ambiguous. The V end was cut by 4 bases, the J end by 1 base, with 11 bases between. Germline V lookup: CDR1 LGHDT, CDR2 YNNKEL (reference sequence). This CDR3 region has 15 residues. The CDR3 coding sequence is TGTGCCAGCAGCCTTGGACTGCGGAGCAATCAGCCCCAGCATTTT. Its protein is CASSLGLRSNQPQHF.